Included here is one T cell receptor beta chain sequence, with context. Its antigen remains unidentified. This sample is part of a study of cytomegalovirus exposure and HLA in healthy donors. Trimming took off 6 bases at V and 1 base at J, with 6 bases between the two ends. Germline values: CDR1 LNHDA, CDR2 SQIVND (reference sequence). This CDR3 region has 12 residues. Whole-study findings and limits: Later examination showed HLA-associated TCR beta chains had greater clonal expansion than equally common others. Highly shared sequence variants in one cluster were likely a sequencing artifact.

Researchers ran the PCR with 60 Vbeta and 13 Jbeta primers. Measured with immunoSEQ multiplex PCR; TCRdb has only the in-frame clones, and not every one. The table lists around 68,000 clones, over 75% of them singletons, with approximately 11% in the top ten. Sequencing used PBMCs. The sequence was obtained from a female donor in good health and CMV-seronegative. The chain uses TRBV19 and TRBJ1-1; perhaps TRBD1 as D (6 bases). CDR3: CASRDRNTEAFF. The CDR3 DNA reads TGTGCCAGTAGGGACAGGAACACTGAAGCTTTCTTT.